This note documents a single TCR beta chain sequence. Its antigen specificity is not known. At one end the junction does not follow the germline gene, possibly because of a read error. The data were taken from a study of cytomegalovirus exposure and HLA in healthy donors (TCRdb year 2017). General notes on the study: An earlier analysis of roughly 630 of the donors reported roughly 270 Gb of sequence data and approximately 110 million unique TCR beta sequences from about 200 million T cells. An early release covering roughly 640 HLA-typed donors comprised roughly 300 gigabases of sequencing data and tens of millions of unique TCR sequences. The study was designed to test whether signatures of past pathogen exposure could be identified by cataloging public T cell receptors. Using immunosequencing, the study profiled T cell repertoires from around 680 subjects and related those repertoires to cytomegalovirus serostatus. Rather than using new phenotypic data, the later analysis identified candidate immune exposures from TCR beta sequences and from how often those sequences occurred across donors. High-throughput TCR immunosequencing, statistical association of individual TCRs with disease status, and machine learning were combined to predict cytomegalovirus infection status. Among the roughly 410 genotyped donors, around 79% belonged to the genetic ancestry cluster associated with self-reported Caucasian donors. To study patterns of TCR occurrence, a later analysis re-analyzed previously published TCR beta repertoires from 666 donors and added high-resolution HLA genotyping. An earlier analysis of 500 to 650 of the donors applied high-throughput TCR beta sequencing to assess whether each TCR beta V gene segment acted as functional or pseudogenic. On average, 235,054 unique TCR beta nucleotide sequences were sequenced per donor among 350 to 400 genotyped donors of the cohort, with around 19% of those sequences being non-productive. Donor age, sex, ethnicity and CMV serostatus were compiled together with the repertoire data. Both class I and class II loci were covered by HLA typing, at four-digit resolution. Along with the approximately 650-subject first cohort, a separate validation cohort of about 110 different subjects was used. In a later genetic analysis, genome-wide SNP genotypes for 398 of the 666 donors were used, and that subset was treated as a discovery cohort. All discovery cohort repertoires had been generated using a single sequencing platform. Typing coverage varied by locus: roughly 629-630 donors for A, B, C, DRB1 and DQB1; approximately 500 for DQA1; approximately 610 for DPA1; about 450 for DPB1. Several DR-DQ haplotypes were handled as single units for association and clustering, since linkage in the cohort was strong.

Library construction relied on the immunoSEQ multiplex PCR assay. For the multiplex PCR, a mixture combining 60 forward primers for TCR Vbeta segments and 13 reverse primers for TCR Jbeta segments was used. Amplification of the CDR3 region of rearranged TCR beta genes was performed with a multiplex PCR assay on genomic DNA. Amplified TCR beta libraries were sequenced as 87-base-pair reads on the Illumina HiSeq System. On the study's bioinformatics: In a later analysis, 77 million or so unique TCR beta chains were counted across the roughly 670 repertoires, and about 10 million of these chains were shared by at least two donors. Raw reads were error-corrected and collapsed into unique sequences by a nearest-neighbor algorithm in which closely related sequences were merged to remove PCR and sequencing errors. V, D and J gene segments were assigned by aligning CDR3 sequences to IMGT reference sequences. For a sequence to be retained, a match of at least six nucleotides was required to both a V gene segment and a J gene segment. A rearrangement counted as productive if the CDR3 had no stop codons and remained in frame with V and J, and every other rearrangement counted as non-productive. CDR3 was defined by IMGT convention, running from the second conserved V-encoded cysteine to the conserved J-encoded phenylalanine. The earlier analysis of about 590 of the donors excluded sequences that lacked an unambiguous match to a single V gene segment. In an earlier analysis of 450 to 700 of the donors, V segments were called functional above 56.7% productive rearrangements and were called segregating when the between-donor standard deviation exceeded 5%. A statistical classification framework was built to diagnose cytomegalovirus status from the catalog of TCR beta chain sequences. In a later analysis, V and J genes were assigned by comparing TCR nucleotide sequences against IMGT/GENE-DB human TR gene sequences. Using the TCRdist pipeline, a later analysis assigned CDR3 sequences along with most-parsimonious VDJ recombination scenarios. In a later analysis, each TCR beta chain was defined by its CDR3 amino acid sequence together with its V-gene family, and reads lacking a unique V-gene family were excluded. To address suspected cross-contamination and a sequencing artifact, a later analysis removed 592 highly shared, low-generation-probability nucleotide sequences. In a later analysis, a clonal expansion index for each public chain was calculated from normalized within-repertoire ranks of inferred template counts. In a later analysis, generation probabilities were computed using a VDJ recombination model fitted to out-of-frame rearrangements, and the results were checked against IGoR. Hypergeometric tests were used in a later analysis to score TCR-TCR, TCR-HLA and TCR-CMV co-occurrence, with a repertoire-size bias correction applied to the TCR pairs. To estimate false discovery rates, a later analysis permuted the HLA or CMV assignments 20 times. In a later analysis, co-occurring TCRs were grouped with DBSCAN, and TCRdist sequence similarity was added when clustering was performed within HLA-allele-positive subsets. Co-occurrence clustering excluded repertoires with fewer than 30,000 or more than 120,000 public chains, plus five with anomalous nucleotide sharing. In TCRdb, the immuneACCESS table is reduced to in-frame sequences with V and J assigned. These tables do not hold every clone; where another copy was compared, an unresolved V gene accounts for under half, and the others remain unexplained. V, J and clone size are taken as reported in that table, and D and trimming were inferred from the DNA itself. The sample table records approximately 87,000 clones; 80% to 85% of these occur just once. The leading ten clones occupy 4.2% of the sample.

The cohort was made up of hundreds of healthy bone marrow donors. At the time of sampling, all cohort members were nominally healthy, though unrecorded immune exposures were likely present. The donor tested CMV seropositive, placing the donor among the approximately 290 seropositive members of the cohort. A peripheral blood sample was provided by each donor, and peripheral blood mononuclear cells were used for TCR beta sequencing. The Qiagen DNeasy Blood Extraction Kit was used to extract genomic DNA from the blood cell samples. General study outcomes and caveats: An association between a missense DCLRE1C variant and V-gene and J-gene trimming of TCR beta chains was found in a later genetic analysis and replicated in an independent cohort. Cytomegalovirus status was reported to be diagnosed by the classifier with high specificity and sensitivity in both the original and validation cohorts. Across donors, most TCR sequences were observed very rarely, whereas some public TCRs were present in many individuals. Compared with the roughly 700-donor mean, donors in an Asian-associated ancestry cluster had fewer N-insertions in productive TCRs, according to a later genetic analysis. Sequencing depth was assumed to be roughly uniform across donors in the presence/absence analyses, though that assumption may not hold. The authors suggested that the approach could potentially be generalized to other disease states and immunological phenotypes. Because some donors lacked HLA typing at each locus, the association tests relied only on the typed subset. Because the 87-base-pair reads could not distinguish some IMGT-functional V segments, including TRBV6-2 and TRBV6-3, those segments were excluded. A further reported finding was that TCR beta sequences accurately predicted the HLA-A and HLA-B alleles for most subjects in the first cohort. Most CMV-associated TCR beta chains appeared to be HLA-restricted in a later analysis, and the HLA associations seemed to be driven largely by CMV exposure. Compared with equally common non-associated chains, HLA-associated TCR beta chains in a later analysis were more clonally expanded and had lower generation probabilities. The sequencing pipeline was judged likely to have produced a cluster of highly shared sequence variants as a technical artifact. Only TCR beta chains were sequenced in this cohort, and the absence of alpha or paired-chain data limited detectable features. A later analysis associated some 17,000 TCR beta sequences with specific HLA alleles at a false discovery rate of 0.05. A few of the identified cytomegalovirus-associated TCR beta chains were confirmed in vitro to be specific for cytomegalovirus antigens. In the study, roughly 160 TCR beta chains were listed as associated with cytomegalovirus. A later analysis reported that several top co-occurrence clusters appeared linked to parvovirus B19, influenza, CMV and Epstein-Barr virus. When HLA alleles, especially DR and DQ, strongly co-occurred, TCR associations were difficult to assign to individual alleles. The earlier analysis of approximately 540 of the donors excluded approximately 15 rarely observed V segments, including chromosome 9 orphons, because counts were too low. Linkage disequilibrium might explain the correlated functional status among segregating V segments, but an unknown experimental factor could not be ruled out. In an earlier analysis of under 600 of the donors, most TCR beta V segments were observed in productive rearrangements about 90% or about 30% of the time, broadly matching IMGT annotations. According to a later analysis, TCR association rates differed among HLA loci, with DRB1 alleles showing the most associated TCRs and HLA-C alleles showing the fewest. Immune exposure information for the cohort was limited to CMV serostatus.

The germline V gene provides CDR1 MDHEN and CDR2 SYDVKM. The CDR3, from cysteine to phenylalanine, totals 8 residues. CDR3 DNA only is kept here, 24 bases in frame from base 1. The receptor was derived from a woman in her 70s in good health and CMV-seropositive. This sequence uses TRBV28 and TRBJ2-7, and the D gene may be TRBD1, 6 bases matching. The specimen sequenced was PBMCs. The nucleotide sequence is given as TGTGCCAGCAGTCGGACAGATTTC. This translates into CASSRTDF.